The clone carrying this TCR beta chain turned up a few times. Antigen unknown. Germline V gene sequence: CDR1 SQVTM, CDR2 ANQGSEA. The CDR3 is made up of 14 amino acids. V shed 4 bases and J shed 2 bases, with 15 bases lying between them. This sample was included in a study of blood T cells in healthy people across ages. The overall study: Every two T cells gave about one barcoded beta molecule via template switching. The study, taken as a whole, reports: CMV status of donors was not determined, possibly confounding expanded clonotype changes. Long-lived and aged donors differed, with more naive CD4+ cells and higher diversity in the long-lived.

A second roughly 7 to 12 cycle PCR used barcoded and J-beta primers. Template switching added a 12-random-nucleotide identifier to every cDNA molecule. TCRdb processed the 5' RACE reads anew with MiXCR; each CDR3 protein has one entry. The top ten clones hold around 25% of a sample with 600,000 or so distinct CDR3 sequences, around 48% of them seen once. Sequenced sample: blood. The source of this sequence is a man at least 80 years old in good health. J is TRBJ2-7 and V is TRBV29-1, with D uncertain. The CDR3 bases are TGCAGCGTTGCCCCCTACCTCCCGCCCTACGAGCAGTACTTC. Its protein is CSVAPYLPPYEQYF.